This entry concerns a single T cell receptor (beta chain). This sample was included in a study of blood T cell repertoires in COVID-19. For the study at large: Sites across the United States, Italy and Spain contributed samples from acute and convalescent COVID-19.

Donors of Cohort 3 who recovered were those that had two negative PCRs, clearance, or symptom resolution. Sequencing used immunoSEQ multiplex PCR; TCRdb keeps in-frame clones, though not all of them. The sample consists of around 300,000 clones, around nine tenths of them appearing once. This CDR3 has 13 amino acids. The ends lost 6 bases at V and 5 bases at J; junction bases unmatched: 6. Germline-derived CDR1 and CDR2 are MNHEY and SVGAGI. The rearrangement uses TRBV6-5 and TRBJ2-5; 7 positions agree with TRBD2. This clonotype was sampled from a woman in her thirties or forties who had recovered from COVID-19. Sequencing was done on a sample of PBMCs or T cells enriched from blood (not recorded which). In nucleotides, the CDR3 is TGTGCCAGCAGCTGGACTAGTAGGGAGACCCAGTACTTC. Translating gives CASSWTSRETQYF.